Following are 4 T cell receptor beta chains from one sample sequenced in a study of blood T cell repertoires in COVID-19. Repertoires were generated with immunoSEQ multiplex PCR, while TCRdb's copy carries only in-frame clones and drops some. The data contain about 350,000 clones, around 87% of them singletons. The sample was peripheral blood. All receptors derive from a woman in her forties or fifties with COVID-19, enrolled during active disease.

The J gene is TRBJ2-6, the V gene TRBV29-1; 15 bases line up with TRBD2. Germline trimming cut 5 bases from V and 8 bases from J; bases unmatched to any gene: 4. CDR1 is SQVTM and CDR2 is ANQGSEA in the germline V gene. The CDR3 covers 15 residues. This CDR3 reads CSVRTSGRAPNVLTF. The CDR3 DNA follows: TGCAGCGTTCGGACTAGCGGGAGGGCGCCCAACGTCCTGACTTTC.

This clone was seen just once. The J gene is TRBJ2-1, the V gene TRBV7-2; 8 bases align to TRBD2. J gave up 10 bases and V 1 base, and 9 bases lay outside the gene matches. This CDR3 spans 15 amino acids. Looked up from germline, CDR1 is SGHTA and CDR2 is FQGNSA. The chain's CDR3 is CASSLVGWRGGEQFF. The CDR3 bases are TGTGCCAGCAGCTTAGTAGGCTGGCGCGGGGGGGAGCAGTTCTTC.

The V call is TRBV6-1, the J call TRBJ1-1, with 7 nucleotides matching TRBD1. The ends lost 1 base at V and 10 bases at J; junction bases unmatched: 6. The CDR3 loop spans 13 amino acids. Per germline, CDR1 MNHNS and CDR2 SASEGT. The CDR3 is CASSEGQGVVAFF. The CDR3 DNA reads as TGTGCCAGCAGTGAAGGACAGGGAGTTGTAGCTTTCTTT.

This chain joins TRBV19 and TRBJ1-1, with TRBD1 as a possible D gene (5 bases). This CDR3 is 14 amino acids long. Deletions cut 3 bases from V and 4 bases from J, with 12 bases between. CDR1 is LNHDA and CDR2 is SQIVND in the germline V gene (reference sequence). The CDR3 sequence is CASSMVGGGTEAFF. CDR3 sequence (DNA): TGTGCCAGTAGTATGGTGGGGGGAGGCACTGAAGCTTTCTTT.